Below, 11 T cell receptor beta chains from the same sample are listed, as sequenced in a study of blood T cell repertoires in COVID-19. Clones were read by immunoSEQ multiplex PCR, and TCRdb kept only the in-frame ones, dropping some. The data hold around 200,000 clones, with approximately 83% observed a single time. Sequencing was done on a sample of peripheral blood. The origin of the receptors is a man aged 55 to 70 with acute or convalescent COVID-19.

The gene calls are TRBV7-9 and TRBJ1-1; the D is unclear. Germline V gives CDR1 SEHNR, CDR2 FQNEAQ (reference sequence). V was trimmed by 2 bases and J by 2 bases, leaving 12 bases between them. This CDR3 is 15 amino acids long. The CDR3 loop is CASSLRGTPNTEAFF. In DNA form, the CDR3 reads TGTGCCAGCAGCTTACGAGGTACACCTAACACTGAAGCTTTCTTT.

This clone was recorded a few times. The J gene is TRBJ2-3, the V gene TRBV28; 11 nucleotides agree with TRBD2. This CDR3 has 15 amino acids. Germline V gene data show CDR1 as MDHEN and CDR2 as SYDVKM. The V and J ends lost 6 bases and 0 bases, in that order; junction bases with no gene match: 2. CDR3 sequence (DNA): TGTGCCAGCAGCTCTAGCGGGAGGAGCACAGATACGCAGTATTTT. Encoded protein: CASSSSGRSTDTQYF.

The chain is built from TRBV19 and TRBJ2-2; D remains unclear. The CDR3 is made up of 12 amino acids. The V and J ends lost 4 bases and 8 bases respectively, with 8 bases between them. Germline CDR1 reads LNHDA; CDR2 reads SQIVND (reference sequence). CDR3 bases: TGTGCCAGTAGTACCTACCCGGGGGAGCTGTTTTTT. Translated: CASSTYPGELFF.

CDR3: CASSPYRGRGTQYF. The CDR3 coding sequence is TGTGCCAGCTCACCATACCGAGGCCGGGGTACGCAGTATTTT. The rearrangement uses TRBV18 and TRBJ2-3, with D possibly matching TRBD2 (5 bases). Germline CDR1 KGHSH, CDR2 LQKENI. Deletions cut 2 bases from V and 8 bases from J, with 14 bases between. CDR3 length: 14 residues.

The chain uses TRBV20-1 and TRBJ1-1; D unclear. CDR1 is DFQATT, CDR2 SNEGSKA, per germline (reference sequence). CDR3 length: 12 amino acids. V gave up 3 bases and J gave up 2 bases, with 7 bases separating them. As DNA, the CDR3 is TGCAGTGCTAGTGGCGGAAACACTGAAGCTTTCTTT. Translation gives CSASGGNTEAFF.

The CDR3 reads CASSTPRANEQFF. The CDR3 region has the DNA TGTGCCAGCAGTACACCCAGGGCCAATGAGCAGTTCTTC. The chain joins TRBV12-3 or TRBV12-4 to TRBJ2-1, with D perhaps matching TRBD1 (5 bases). Trimming cost V 5 bases and J 6 bases, with 11 bases left between them. The CDR3 is 13 amino acids.

The CDR3 region is CASSLTVAGQGEQFF. CDR3 coding DNA: TGTGCCAGCAGTTTAACTGTTGCTGGGCAGGGTGAGCAGTTCTTC. This rearrangement joins TRBV27 to TRBJ2-1; a possible D gene is TRBD1 (5 bases). The V end was cut by 2 bases, the J end by 9 bases, with 17 bases between. Germline assignment: CDR1 MNHEY and CDR2 SMNVEV (reference sequence). This CDR3 spans 15 amino acids.

The chain is built from TRBV5-1 and TRBJ2-7; possibly TRBD2 for D (6 bases). Trimming took 4 bases from V and 5 from J, leaving 16 bases between them. This CDR3 contains 14 residues. The germline V gene has CDR1 SGHRS and CDR2 YFSETQ. CDR3 in amino acids: CASSLPLEGDEQYF. In DNA, the CDR3 is TGCGCCAGCAGCCTTCCTCTGGAGGGTGACGAGCAGTACTTC. Full variable domain (remainder filled in from reference TRBV5-1 and TRBJ2-7): KAGVTQTPRYLIKTRGQQVTLSCSPISGHRSVSWYQQTPGQGLQFLFEYFSETQRNKGNFPGRFSGRQFSNSRSEMNVSTLELGDSALYLCASSLPLEGDEQYFGPGTRLTVT.

This clone was counted between two and nine times. CDR3 loop: CASSYRTGGNQPQHF. The CDR3, as DNA: TGTGCCAGCAGTTACAGGACAGGGGGCAATCAGCCCCAGCATTTT. The rearrangement links TRBV6-5 to TRBJ1-5; 9 bases align to TRBD1. CDR3 length: 15 residues. Germline values: CDR1 MNHEY, CDR2 SVGAGI. The junction had 1 base not matched to a gene; V was cut back by 2 bases and J by 2 bases.

This chain uses TRBV4-2 with TRBJ1-2; TRBD1 agrees at 7 bases. Looked up from germline, CDR1 is LGHNA and CDR2 is YNFKEQ. V gave up 0 bases and J gave up 4 bases; unmatched junction bases: 8. CDR3 length: 16 amino acids. The CDR3, as DNA: TGTGCCAGCAGCCAAGAATGGGACAGCGAGTCCTATGGCTACACCTTC. It specifies CASSQEWDSESYGYTF.

The chain combines TRBV29-1 with TRBJ1-5; 7 nucleotides line up with TRBD1. V shed 5 bases and J 4 bases; nucleotides not matched to a gene: 11. This CDR3 contains 15 residues. Germline V CDR1 and CDR2: SQVTM, ANQGSEA. DNA of the CDR3: TGCAGCGTTAGGGAGACAGGGAAATTAAATCAGCCCCAGCATTTT. It yields the protein CSVRETGKLNQPQHF. Variable domain in full (rest from reference TRBV29-1 and TRBJ1-5): SAVISQKPSRDICQRGTSLTIQCQVDSQVTMMFWYRQQPGQSLTLIATANQGSEATYESGFVIDKFPISRPNLTFSTLTVSNMSPEDSSIYLCSVRETGKLNQPQHFGDGTRLSIL.